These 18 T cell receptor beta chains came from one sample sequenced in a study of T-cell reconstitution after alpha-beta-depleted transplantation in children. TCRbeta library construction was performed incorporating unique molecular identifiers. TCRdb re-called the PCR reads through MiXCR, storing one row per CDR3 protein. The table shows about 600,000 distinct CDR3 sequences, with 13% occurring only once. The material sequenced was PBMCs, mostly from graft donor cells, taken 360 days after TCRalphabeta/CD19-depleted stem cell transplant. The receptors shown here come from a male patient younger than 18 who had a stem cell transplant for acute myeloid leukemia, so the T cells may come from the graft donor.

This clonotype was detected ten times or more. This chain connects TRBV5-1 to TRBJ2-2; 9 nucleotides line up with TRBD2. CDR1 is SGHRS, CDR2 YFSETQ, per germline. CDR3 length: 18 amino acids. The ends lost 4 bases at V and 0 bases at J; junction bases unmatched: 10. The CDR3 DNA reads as TGCGCCAGCAGCCCTCGGGTTAGCGGGAGACCGAACACCGGGGAGCTGTTTTTT. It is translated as CASSPRVSGRPNTGELFF. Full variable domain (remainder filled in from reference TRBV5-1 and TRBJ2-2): KAGVTQTPRYLIKTRGQQVTLSCSPISGHRSVSWYQQTPGQGLQFLFEYFSETQRNKGNFPGRFSGRQFSNSRSEMNVSTLELGDSALYLCASSPRVSGRPNTGELFFGEGSRLTVL.

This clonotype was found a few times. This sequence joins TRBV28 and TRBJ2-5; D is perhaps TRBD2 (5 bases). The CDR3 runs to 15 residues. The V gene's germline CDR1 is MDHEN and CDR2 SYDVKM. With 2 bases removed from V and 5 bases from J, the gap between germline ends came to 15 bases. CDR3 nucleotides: TGTGCCAGCAGTTTAAAGGCGGGCCTCCTGGAGACCCAGTACTTC. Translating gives CASSLKAGLLETQYF.

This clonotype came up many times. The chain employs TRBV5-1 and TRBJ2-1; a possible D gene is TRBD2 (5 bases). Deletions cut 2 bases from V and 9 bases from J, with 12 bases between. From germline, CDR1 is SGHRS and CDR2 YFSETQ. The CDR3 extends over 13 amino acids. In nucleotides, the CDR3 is TGCGCCAGCAGCTTTGTTAGCGACCGTGAGCAGTTCTTC. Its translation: CASSFVSDREQFF.

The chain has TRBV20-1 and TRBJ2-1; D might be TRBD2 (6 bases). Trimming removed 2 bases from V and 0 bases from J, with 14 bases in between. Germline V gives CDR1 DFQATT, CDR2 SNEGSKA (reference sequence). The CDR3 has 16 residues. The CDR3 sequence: CSARLGSGSSYNEQFF. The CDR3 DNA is TGCAGTGCTAGACTTGGTAGCGGCAGCTCCTACAATGAGCAGTTCTTC.

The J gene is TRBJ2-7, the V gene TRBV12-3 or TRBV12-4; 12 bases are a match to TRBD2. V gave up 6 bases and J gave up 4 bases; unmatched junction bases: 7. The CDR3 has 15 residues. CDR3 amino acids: CASSTRTSGKYEQYF. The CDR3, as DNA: TGTGCCAGCAGCACCCGGACTAGCGGGAAATACGAGCAGTACTTC.

CDR3 sequence (DNA): TGTGCCAGCAGTTCCTCACCGATTGGTAGCGGGAAAGGCTCCTACAATGAGCAGTTCTTC. Translated: CASSSSPIGSGKGSYNEQFF. V and J are TRBV6-2 or TRBV6-3 and TRBJ2-1; TRBD2 matches 8 bases. Germline lookup yields CDR1 MNHEY and CDR2 SVGEGT. The length of the CDR3 is 20 residues. The ends lost 4 bases at V and 0 bases at J; junction bases unmatched: 17.

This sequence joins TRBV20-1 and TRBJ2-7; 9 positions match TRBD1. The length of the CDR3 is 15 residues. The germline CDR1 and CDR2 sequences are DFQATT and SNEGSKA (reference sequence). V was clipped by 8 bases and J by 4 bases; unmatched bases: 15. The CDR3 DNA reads TGCAGTACAAGACAGGGGGGTGGCTCGGGGTACGAGCAGTACTTC. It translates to CSTRQGGGSGYEQYF.

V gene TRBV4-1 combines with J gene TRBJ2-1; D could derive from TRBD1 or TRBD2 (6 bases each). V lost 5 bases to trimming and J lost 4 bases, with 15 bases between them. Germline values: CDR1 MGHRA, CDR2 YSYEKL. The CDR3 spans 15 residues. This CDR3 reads CASSIKEGGYNEQFF. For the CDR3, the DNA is TGCGCCAGCAGCATTAAAGAGGGGGGATACAATGAGCAGTTCTTC.

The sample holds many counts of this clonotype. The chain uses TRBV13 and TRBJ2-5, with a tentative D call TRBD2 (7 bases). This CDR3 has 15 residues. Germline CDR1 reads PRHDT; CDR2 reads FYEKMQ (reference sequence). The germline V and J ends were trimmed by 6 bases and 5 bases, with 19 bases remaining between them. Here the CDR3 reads CASSFPLGGQETQYF. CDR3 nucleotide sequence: TGTGCCAGCAGTTTCCCTCTCGGGGGGCAGGAGACCCAGTACTTC.

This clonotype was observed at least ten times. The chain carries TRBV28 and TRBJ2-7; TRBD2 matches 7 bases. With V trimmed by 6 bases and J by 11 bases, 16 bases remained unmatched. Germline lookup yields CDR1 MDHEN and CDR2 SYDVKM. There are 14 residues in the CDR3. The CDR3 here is CASRPTSPRPGEYF. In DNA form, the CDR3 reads TGTGCCAGCAGACCGACTAGCCCAAGGCCCGGGGAGTACTTC.

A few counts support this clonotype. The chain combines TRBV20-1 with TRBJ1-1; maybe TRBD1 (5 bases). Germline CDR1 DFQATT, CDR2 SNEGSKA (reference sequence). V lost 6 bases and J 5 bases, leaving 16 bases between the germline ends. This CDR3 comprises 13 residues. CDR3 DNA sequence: TGCAGTGCCCAATTTGGGGGAGGGACTGAAGCTTTCTTT. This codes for CSAQFGGGTEAFF.

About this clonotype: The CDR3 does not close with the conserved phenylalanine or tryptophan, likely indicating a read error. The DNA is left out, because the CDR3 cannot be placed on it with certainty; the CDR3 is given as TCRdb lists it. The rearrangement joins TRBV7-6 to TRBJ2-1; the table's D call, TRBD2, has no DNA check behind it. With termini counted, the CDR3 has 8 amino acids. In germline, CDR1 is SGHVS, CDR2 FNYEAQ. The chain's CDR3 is CASSPGTS.

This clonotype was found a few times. The CDR3 protein is CSASKGRLAGTDTQYF. CDR3 sequence (DNA): TGCAGTGCTAGTAAAGGAAGACTAGCGGGCACAGATACGCAGTATTTT. This chain joins TRBV20-1 and TRBJ2-3; 9 nucleotides match TRBD2. Losses at the gene ends were 3 bases for V and 1 base for J; bases not matched to a gene: 8. The CDR3 totals 16 residues. In germline, CDR1 is DFQATT, CDR2 SNEGSKA (reference sequence).

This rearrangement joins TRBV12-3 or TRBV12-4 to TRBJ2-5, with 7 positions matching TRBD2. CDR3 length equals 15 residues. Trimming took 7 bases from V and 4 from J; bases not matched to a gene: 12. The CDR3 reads CASTPSGGVAETQYF. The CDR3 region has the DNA TGTGCCAGCACTCCTTCGGGGGGAGTAGCAGAGACCCAGTACTTC.

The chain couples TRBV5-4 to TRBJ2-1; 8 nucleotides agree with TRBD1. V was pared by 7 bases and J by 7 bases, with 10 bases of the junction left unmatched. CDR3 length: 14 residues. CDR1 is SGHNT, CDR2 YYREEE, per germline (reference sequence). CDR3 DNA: TGTGCCAGCGGATTGGACAGGGTTGTAAATGAGCAGTTCTTC. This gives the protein CASGLDRVVNEQFF.

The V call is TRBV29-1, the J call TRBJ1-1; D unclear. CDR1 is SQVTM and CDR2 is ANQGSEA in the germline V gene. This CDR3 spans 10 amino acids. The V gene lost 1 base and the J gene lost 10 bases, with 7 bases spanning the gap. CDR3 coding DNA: TGCAGCGTTGAAGTGGATTCAGCTTTCTTT. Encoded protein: CSVEVDSAFF.

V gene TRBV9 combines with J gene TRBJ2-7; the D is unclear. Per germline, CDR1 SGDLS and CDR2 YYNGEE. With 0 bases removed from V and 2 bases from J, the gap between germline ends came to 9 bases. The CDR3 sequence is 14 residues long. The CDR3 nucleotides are TGTGCCAGCAGCGTAGACAGTTCCACCTACGAGCAGTACTTC. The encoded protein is CASSVDSSTYEQYF.

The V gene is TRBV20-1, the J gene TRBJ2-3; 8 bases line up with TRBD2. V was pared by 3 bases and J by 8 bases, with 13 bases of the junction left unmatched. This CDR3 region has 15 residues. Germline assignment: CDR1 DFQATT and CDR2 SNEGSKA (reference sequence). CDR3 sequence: CSARGLEHPDGTQYF. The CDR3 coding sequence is TGCAGTGCTAGGGGACTAGAACACCCTGATGGTACGCAGTATTTT.